This T cell receptor beta chain was captured by sequencing in a study of T cell changes during pregnancy in multiple sclerosis (dated by TCRdb to about 2019). About the full investigation: The study examined how the T cell repertoire changed over the course of pregnancy in women with multiple sclerosis.

Based on the germline V gene, the CDR1 and CDR2 sequences are SGHRS and YFSETQ. CDR3 length: 15 amino acids, cysteine to phenylalanine. Only the CDR3 portion is preserved as DNA: 45 bases, with reading frame beginning at the first base. Trimming at the junction amounts to 3 bases on V and 5 bases on J, and the germline ends lie 18 bases apart. Library preparation used the immunoSEQ multiplex PCR assay. TCRdb took this table from immuneACCESS and kept in-frame rearrangements with V and J called. Such tables lack part of the clones; where checked against another copy, unresolved V genes explain under half of the gap, and the rest is unexplained. Within this sample are roughly 100,000 clones, with almost 95% of them counted one time only. Of the sample, 0.8% to 1% falls within the top ten clones. On this clone itself: Its antigen specificity is not known. Base quality data are lacking; no much larger clone is found one base away.

The input for sequencing was peripheral blood, taken after pregnancy. Recombination connected TRBV5-1 to TRBJ2-7; TRBD1 is perhaps the D gene, given 5 matching bases. The TCR was taken from a female donor with multiple sclerosis, enrolled in a pregnancy study. The base sequence is TGCGCCAGCAGCTACGATCTGTGGCAGGGAAACGAGCAGTACTTC. Translated, this gives CASSYDLWQGNEQYF.